The 21 T cell receptor beta chains presented below share a single source sample, sequenced in a study of CD8 T cells in ankylosing spondylitis. One entry per CDR3 protein, called by TCRdb with MiXCR from the 5' RACE reads. The sample holds approximately 100,000 distinct CDR3 sequences, roughly 8.3% seen once. Sequencing input: blood, either unsorted or a sorted T cell fraction (not recorded which). Source of these receptors: a male donor with ankylosing spondylitis or in good health (not recorded which).

This clonotype was seen repeatedly, ten times or more. The gene calls are TRBV20-1 and TRBJ2-5; 12 nucleotides match TRBD2. The CDR3 covers 15 residues. The germline V gene encodes CDR1 DFQATT and CDR2 SNEGSKA (reference sequence). J gave up 1 base and V 6 bases, and 6 bases lay outside the gene matches. CDR3 in amino acids: CSAKTSGRRQETQYF. CDR3 sequence (DNA): TGCAGTGCGAAAACTAGCGGGAGGCGCCAAGAGACCCAGTACTTC.

The rearrangement joins TRBV18 to TRBJ2-1; 8 nucleotides agree with TRBD2. Trimming took 2 bases from V and 5 from J; bases not matched to a gene: 5. CDR1 is KGHSH, CDR2 LQKENI, per germline. There are 15 residues in the CDR3. The chain's CDR3 is CASSPRAGEHNEQFF. The CDR3 DNA reads as TGTGCCAGCTCACCAAGAGCGGGAGAGCACAATGAGCAGTTCTTC.

This chain connects TRBV27 to TRBJ2-2; D tentatively reads TRBD1 or TRBD2 (5 bases each). The CDR3 contains 16 residues. The germline V gene has CDR1 MNHEY and CDR2 SMNVEV (reference sequence). The germline V and J ends were trimmed by 1 base and 2 bases, with 11 bases remaining between them. Here the CDR3 DNA reads TGTGCCAGCAGTTTATTAGGGACGGAAAACACCGGGGAGCTGTTTTTT. Amino acid sequence: CASSLLGTENTGELFF.

This clonotype showed up many times. V and J are TRBV19 and TRBJ1-5; D is unclear. Germline CDR1 LNHDA, CDR2 SQIVND (reference sequence). The CDR3 has 12 amino acids. Trimming left V 4 bases short and J 2 bases short, with 3 bases between. CDR3 residues: CASSTGNQPQHF. Written as DNA, the CDR3 is TGTGCCAGTAGTACCGGCAATCAGCCCCAGCATTTT.

The table lists this clonotype with many counts. The chain combines TRBV20-1 with TRBJ2-3; 8 bases agree with TRBD2. J was trimmed by 0 bases and V by 8 bases; bases with no gene match: 4. The CDR3 extends over 13 amino acids. Germline assignment: CDR1 DFQATT and CDR2 SNEGSKA (reference sequence). This chain's CDR3 is CSPLADSTDTQYF. DNA of the CDR3: TGCAGTCCACTAGCGGATAGCACAGATACGCAGTATTTT.

This clonotype was counted many times. The chain carries TRBV10-3 and TRBJ2-7; possible D gene TRBD1, 5 bases. There are 14 residues in the CDR3. Trimming cost V 3 bases and J 2 bases, with 11 bases left between them. Germline values: CDR1 ENHRY, CDR2 SYGVKD. CDR3: CAISEKRGTYEQYF. The CDR3 bases are TGTGCCATCAGTGAAAAAAGGGGTACCTACGAGCAGTACTTC.

To note about this clonotype: At one end, the junction sequence differs from germline, possibly due to a read error. The chain couples TRBV7-2 to TRBJ2-7; TRBD2 might be the D (5 bases). The CDR3 consists of 14 residues. Germline-derived CDR1 and CDR2 are SGHTA and FQGNSA. The CDR3 sequence: CPSRKVDWVYEQYF. CDR3 sequence (DNA): TGTCCCAGCAGAAAAGTGGACTGGGTCTACGAGCAGTACTTC.

This clonotype was detected many times. The chain combines TRBV6-1 with TRBJ2-7; 14 bases line up with TRBD2. Germline V lookup: CDR1 MNHNS, CDR2 SASEGT. The V gene end was trimmed by 7 bases and the J gene end by 0 bases; junction bases not matched to a gene: 5. The CDR3 is 16 residues long. The CDR3: CASTAGLAGGSYEQYF. Written as DNA, the CDR3 is TGTGCCAGCACCGCCGGACTAGCGGGGGGCTCCTACGAGCAGTACTTC.

This clonotype was counted ten times or more. V is TRBV14 and J is TRBJ2-7; TRBD2 matches 11 bases. Trimming took 3 bases from V and 5 from J; bases not matched to a gene: 6. From germline, CDR1 is SGHDN and CDR2 FVKESK. This CDR3 region has 15 residues. CDR3 region: CASSQLLAGAHEQYF. In nucleotides, the CDR3 is TGTGCCAGCAGCCAGTTACTAGCGGGAGCACACGAGCAGTACTTC.

The sample holds many counts of this clonotype. This sequence joins TRBV7-3 and TRBJ2-3, with D possibly matching TRBD2 (5 bases). Looked up from germline, CDR1 is SGHTA and CDR2 is FQGTGA. Trimming shortened V by 5 bases and J by 1 base, and 10 bases separated the two germline ends. CDR3 length: 14 amino acids. CDR3 DNA: TGTGCCAGCAGCCCCCTGAGGGGCACAGATACGCAGTATTTT. It yields the protein CASSPLRGTDTQYF.

This clonotype has ten or more counts. In DNA form, the CDR3 reads TGTGCCAGTCGGGACAGCGGTAATGAAAAACTGTTTTTT. Translation gives CASRDSGNEKLFF. The rearrangement uses TRBV19 and TRBJ1-4; 7 bases are a match to TRBD1. CDR3 size: 13 residues. The V and J ends lost 8 bases and 4 bases, in that order; junction bases with no gene match: 4. The germline V gene has CDR1 LNHDA and CDR2 SQIVND (reference sequence). The complete variable domain, with remaining parts taken from reference TRBV19 and TRBJ1-4, reads DGGITQSPKYLFRKEGQNVTLSCEQNLNHDAMYWYRQDPGQGLRLIYYSQIVNDFQKGDIAEGYSVSREKKESFPLTVTSAQKNPTAFYLCASRDSGNEKLFFGSGTQLSVL.

This clonotype was detected many times. The V and J genes are TRBV6-1 and TRBJ2-3; 11 nucleotides line up with TRBD2. The CDR3 contains 17 residues. Trimming cost V 5 bases and J 0 bases; bases outside gene matches: 7. Per germline, CDR1 MNHNS and CDR2 SASEGT. CDR3 sequence (DNA): TGTGCCAGCAGTCTAGCGGGAGGCCTTGCTAGCACAGATACGCAGTATTTT. Its protein is CASSLAGGLASTDTQYF.

In this sample, this clonotype turned up many times. The chain links TRBV4-1 to TRBJ1-1; D remains unclear. The length of the CDR3 is 15 residues. Germline CDR1 and CDR2: MGHRA and YSYEKL. V dropped 0 bases and J dropped 2 bases, with 10 bases sitting between them. The CDR3 loop reads CASSQEFGHNTEAFF. CDR3 bases: TGCGCCAGCAGCCAAGAATTCGGTCATAACACTGAAGCTTTCTTT.

The V call is TRBV6-5, the J call TRBJ2-3; 7 bases fit TRBD1. The CDR3 extends over 12 amino acids. V was clipped by 8 bases and J by 3 bases; unmatched bases: 2. Germline loops: CDR1 MNHEY, CDR2 SVGAGI. The CDR3 nucleotides are TGTGCCAGCGGGACAGTTACAGATACGCAGTATTTT. Its translation is CASGTVTDTQYF.

This clonotype was seen only a few times. This chain joins TRBV15 and TRBJ1-4, with TRBD1 as a possible D gene (6 bases). V dropped 6 bases and J dropped 5 bases, with 13 bases sitting between them. The CDR3 runs 14 residues. CDR1 and CDR2 from the germline V gene are LNHNV and YYDKDF (reference sequence). The CDR3 nucleotides are TGTGCCACCAGTAGGACAGCATACAATGAAAAACTGTTTTTT. This gives the protein CATSRTAYNEKLFF.

The sample holds many counts of this clonotype. The chain couples TRBV29-1 to TRBJ1-1, with D hard to call. Trimming took 8 bases from V and 2 from J, leaving 21 bases between them. Germline V gene sequence: CDR1 SQVTM, CDR2 ANQGSEA. This CDR3 spans 15 amino acids. The CDR3 DNA reads as TGCAGCCTAATACCTCCGGGATCTTTTAACACTGAAGCTTTCTTT. This translates into CSLIPPGSFNTEAFF.

The table lists this clonotype with many counts. The DNA for the CDR3 is TGCGCCAGCAGCTACCTCCAGTCGGGCTACGAGCAGTACTTC. The encoded protein is CASSYLQSGYEQYF. The V call is TRBV5-1, the J call TRBJ2-7, with D hard to call. Germline V gives CDR1 SGHRS, CDR2 YFSETQ. V lost 3 bases and J 3 bases, leaving 13 bases between the germline ends. CDR3 length equals 14 residues.

This clonotype was counted ten times or more. J is TRBJ1-2 and V is TRBV29-1; D remains unclear. Looked up from germline, CDR1 is SQVTM and CDR2 is ANQGSEA. V lost 2 bases and J 5 bases, leaving 6 bases between the germline ends. The CDR3 contains 11 residues. The CDR3 sequence is CSVEPAYGYTF. The CDR3 DNA follows: TGCAGCGTTGAACCGGCTTATGGCTACACCTTC. Filled out from reference TRBV29-1 and TRBJ1-2, the complete variable domain reads SAVISQKPSRDICQRGTSLTIQCQVDSQVTMMFWYRQQPGQSLTLIATANQGSEATYESGFVIDKFPISRPNLTFSTLTVSNMSPEDSSIYLCSVEPAYGYTFGSGTRLTVV.

This clonotype was observed at least ten times. This chain connects TRBV12-5 to TRBJ2-7; D is unclear. Between the trimmed V and J ends, which lost 3 bases and 4 bases, there was a span of 7 bases. CDR3 length: 12 residues. The germline V gene has CDR1 LGHNT and CDR2 FRNRAP. The chain's CDR3 is CASGFGSYEQYF. The CDR3 bases are TGTGCTAGTGGTTTTGGGTCTTACGAGCAGTACTTC.

This sequence joins TRBV29-1 and TRBJ2-5; the match to TRBD1 covers 9 bases. V trimming: 4 bases; J trimming: 3 bases; junction bases outside the gene matches: 9. Looked up from germline, CDR1 is SQVTM and CDR2 is ANQGSEA. The CDR3 length is 15 residues. CDR3 coding DNA: TGCAGCGTTGGGGACAGGGCCATCCAAGAAGAGACCCAGTACTTC. As protein: CSVGDRAIQEETQYF.

A word on this clonotype: Germline is not matched at one junction end, which may reflect a read error. The CDR3 loop is CCARGDRAPLHYGYTF. The DNA for the CDR3 is TGCTGTGCTAGAGGGGACAGGGCTCCCCTACACTATGGCTACACCTTC. The chain carries TRBV20-1 and TRBJ1-2; 9 bases align to TRBD1. The CDR3 sequence is 16 residues long. Germline CDR1 is DFQATT and CDR2 is SNEGSKA (reference sequence).